This T cell receptor (beta chain) appears in the sequencing data of a study of blood T cell repertoires in COVID-19. V lost 6 bases and J lost 7, with 18 bases in between. This CDR3 has 15 residues. Germline CDR1 reads SNHLY; CDR2 reads FYNNEI. Here immunoSEQ multiplex PCR was the method, and the copy in TCRdb shows in-frame clones only, minus some. The table includes more than 100,000 clones, about nine tenths detected once. In its sample, this clone was seen a few times. The sample was peripheral blood. The chain carries TRBV2 and TRBJ1-4, with D perhaps TRBD1 (6 bases). The clonotype was recovered from a middle-aged man with active COVID-19. The CDR3, as DNA: TGTGCCAGCAGCCTAGGACAGTACCGGGGTGAAAAACTGTTTTTT. Translating gives CASSLGQYRGEKLFF.